These 30 T cell receptor beta chains share one sample of origin, sequenced in a study of T cells in Graves' hyperthyroidism and ophthalmopathy. From RNA transcripts, TCR beta CDR3 regions were amplified. The HTBI primer set served for first-round RT-PCR of the TCR CDR3. From the multiplex PCR reads, TCRdb called clonotypes with MiXCR, one entry per CDR3 protein. The table includes around 560,000 distinct CDR3 sequences, approximately 15% detected once. The sequencing input was blood. The receptors originated from a woman younger than 30 with Graves' hyperthyroidism.

The rearrangement links TRBV4-1 to TRBJ1-5; tentative D call: TRBD1 (6 bases). This CDR3 region has 16 residues. The germline gives CDR1 MGHRA, CDR2 YSYEKL. V lost 2 bases to trimming and J lost 0 bases, with 11 bases between them. CDR3 DNA sequence: TGCGCCAGCAGCCAACTAAGACAGGCTAGCAATCAGCCCCAGCATTTT. It yields the protein CASSQLRQASNQPQHF.

The V and J genes are TRBV19 and TRBJ2-7, with TRBD1 matching over 7 bases. J was trimmed by 6 bases and V by 5 bases; bases with no gene match: 7. This CDR3 has 13 residues. The germline V gene encodes CDR1 LNHDA and CDR2 SQIVND (reference sequence). CDR3 in amino acids: CASSSLRTGEQYF. The CDR3 region has the DNA TGTGCCAGTAGTTCACTAAGGACAGGCGAGCAGTACTTC.

The V gene is TRBV27, the J gene TRBJ1-5; 7 bases map to TRBD1. CDR1 and CDR2 from the germline V gene are MNHEY and SMNVEV (reference sequence). This CDR3 comprises 16 residues. The junction had 8 bases not matched to a gene; V was cut back by 2 bases and J by 4 bases. The CDR3 sequence is CASSLNPTGRNQPQHF. The CDR3 DNA sequence: TGTGCCAGCAGTTTAAACCCGACAGGGAGGAATCAGCCCCAGCATTTT.

J is TRBJ2-2 and V is TRBV24-1, with TRBD1 matching 8 bases. The V gene's germline CDR1 is KGHDR and CDR2 SFDVKD. This CDR3 spans 14 amino acids. V lost 9 bases, J lost 4 bases, and 6 bases stayed unmatched. This CDR3 reads CATAGGTGTGELFF. The CDR3 DNA follows: TGTGCCACCGCGGGCGGGACAGGCACCGGGGAGCTGTTTTTT.

This clonotype was seen many times. J is TRBJ2-3 and V is TRBV12-3 or TRBV12-4, with D tentatively TRBD1 or TRBD2 (5 bases each). CDR3 length: 14 amino acids. With 1 base removed from V and 2 bases from J, the gap between germline ends came to 7 bases. The CDR3 bases are TGTGCCAGCAGTTTAGACGGGGCCACAGATACGCAGTATTTT. It translates to CASSLDGATDTQYF.

This chain connects TRBV27 to TRBJ2-5; 9 bases align to TRBD2. J was trimmed by 10 bases and V by 3 bases; bases with no gene match: 15. The CDR3 runs 16 residues. CDR1 and CDR2 (germline): MNHEY, SMNVEV (reference sequence). The CDR3 DNA is TGTGCCAGCAGTTTCTTAGCGGGAGCCCGTACCCTGAGCCAGTACTTC. Encoded protein: CASSFLAGARTLSQYF.

This clonotype was seen only a few times. This chain uses TRBV13 with TRBJ2-5; weak D call: TRBD1 (5 bases). Trimming removed 5 bases at V and 11 bases at J, with 12 bases between. From germline, CDR1 is PRHDT and CDR2 FYEKMQ (reference sequence). The CDR3 length is 11 residues. CDR3 protein: CASSDTQVQYF. The CDR3 DNA reads as TGTGCCAGCAGCGACACACAGGTACAGTACTTC.

A word on this clonotype: This may come from a read error, since a much larger clone is one base off. The J gene is TRBJ1-2, the V gene TRBV6-5; possibly TRBD1 for D (6 bases). Germline CDR1 is MNHEY and CDR2 is SVGAGI. V shed 2 bases and J shed 6 bases, with 7 bases lying between them. The CDR3 is 12 amino acids. The CDR3 is CASSYRGNGYTF. The CDR3 DNA follows: TGTGCCAGCAGTTACAGGGGGAATGGCTACACCTTC.

Many counts were recorded for this clonotype. The chain uses TRBV5-1 and TRBJ2-1; tentatively, D is TRBD2 (6 bases). V dropped 3 bases and J dropped 6 bases, with 22 bases sitting between them. The CDR3 is made up of 17 amino acids. Germline V gene sequence: CDR1 SGHRS, CDR2 YFSETQ. DNA for the CDR3: TGCGCCAGCAGCTCCCCAGGCGGGGTGGGCCCTTCCAATGAGCAGTTCTTC. It translates to CASSSPGGVGPSNEQFF.

This clonotype was seen ten or more times. V is TRBV20-1 and J is TRBJ2-3; 11 positions agree with TRBD2. CDR1 is DFQATT, CDR2 SNEGSKA, per germline (reference sequence). The CDR3 extends over 17 amino acids. V trimming: 1 base; J trimming: 3 bases; junction bases outside the gene matches: 9. CDR3: CSARVTPGLAETDTQYF. The CDR3 DNA sequence: TGCAGTGCTAGAGTAACGCCGGGACTAGCGGAGACAGATACGCAGTATTTT.

There are a few counts of this clonotype. A read error may produce the germline difference seen at one junction end. The V call is TRBV11-2, the J call TRBJ2-4, with D unresolved. Per germline, CDR1 SGHAT and CDR2 FQNNGV. The CDR3 runs 13 residues. This CDR3 reads CASSQEEGNIQYF. As DNA, the CDR3 is TGCGCCAGCAGCCAAGAGGAAGGGAACATTCAGTACTTC.

The chain has TRBV6-2 or TRBV6-3 and TRBJ2-7; no reliable D call. In germline, CDR1 is MNHEY, CDR2 SVGEGT. The CDR3 runs 17 residues. V lost 2 bases and J lost 3, with 20 bases in between. For the CDR3, the DNA is TGTGCCAGCAGTTACACACATCGAAAAGTTCTCAACTACGAGCAGTACTTC. Translating gives CASSYTHRKVLNYEQYF.

In its sample, this clonotype was seen many times. A junction end diverges from the germline sequence, so it may reflect a read error. The chain links TRBV3-1 to TRBJ1-1; D not certain. Germline V CDR1 and CDR2: LGHDT, YNNKEL (reference sequence). There are 15 residues in the CDR3. Written as DNA, the CDR3 is TGTGCCAGCAGCCAAGGAGTCCCTCCGAACGCTGAAGCTTTCTTT. Protein product: CASSQGVPPNAEAFF. Variable domain in full (rest from reference TRBV3-1 and TRBJ1-1): DTAVSQTPKYLVTQMGNDKSIKCEQNLGHDTMYWYKQDSKKFLKIMFSYNNKELIINETVPNRFSPKSPDKAHLNLHINSLELGDSAVYFCASSQGVPPNAEAFFGQGTRLTVV.

Many counts were recorded for this clonotype. The chain carries TRBV7-2 and TRBJ2-5; weak D call: TRBD1 (5 bases). Germline loops: CDR1 SGHTA, CDR2 FQGNSA. The CDR3 is made up of 14 amino acids. V lost 2 bases and J 7 bases, leaving 14 bases between the germline ends. CDR3 protein: CASSLSGDQGTQYF. CDR3 nucleotides: TGTGCCAGCAGCTTATCAGGCGACCAGGGGACCCAGTACTTC.

In its sample, this clonotype was seen many times. The chain joins TRBV12-3 or TRBV12-4 to TRBJ2-5, with D uncertain. Trimming took 9 bases from V and 4 from J, leaving 12 bases between them. This CDR3 has 12 amino acids. The CDR3 reads CASSVHGETQYF. The CDR3 DNA is TGTGCCAGTTCGGTCCACGGAGAGACCCAGTACTTC.

This clonotype has ten or more counts. This chain joins TRBV4-2 and TRBJ2-1; TRBD2 matches 10 bases. The CDR3 contains 16 residues. Looked up from germline, CDR1 is LGHNA and CDR2 is YNFKEQ. J gave up 1 base and V 4 bases, and 4 bases lay outside the gene matches. The CDR3 loop reads CASSLTSGVSYNEQFF. The DNA of the CDR3 is TGTGCCAGCAGCCTAACTAGCGGGGTGTCCTACAATGAGCAGTTCTTC.

This clonotype was seen a few times. This chain joins TRBV5-5 and TRBJ2-1, with 12 nucleotides matching TRBD2. Per germline, CDR1 SGHKS and CDR2 YYEKEE (reference sequence). The CDR3 runs to 14 residues. V lost 2 bases to trimming and J lost 7 bases; unmatched junction nucleotides: 1. CDR3 sequence reads: CASSFTSGRNEQFF. Written as DNA, the CDR3 is TGTGCCAGCAGCTTTACTAGCGGGAGGAATGAGCAGTTCTTC.

The CDR3 DNA follows: TGTGCCACCTGTTTGGTCAGGCATCAGCCCCAGCATTTT. Translation gives CATCLVRHQPQHF. The chain carries TRBV6-1 and TRBJ1-5, with D unclear. From germline, CDR1 is MNHNS and CDR2 SASEGT. The V end was cut by 10 bases, the J end by 5 bases, with 15 bases between. The CDR3 has 13 residues.

The table lists this clonotype with many counts. The chain carries TRBV7-8 and TRBJ2-2; D gene unclear. Looked up from germline, CDR1 is SGHVS and CDR2 is FQNEAQ. This CDR3 contains 12 residues. V dropped 1 base and J dropped 6 bases, with 3 bases sitting between them. The CDR3 DNA follows: TGTGCCAGCAGCTTAGTCCCCGGGGAGCTGTTTTTT. It encodes CASSLVPGELFF.

The CDR3: CASSDPGTGAYGYTF. In DNA, the CDR3 is TGTGCCAGTAGTGACCCCGGGACAGGGGCATATGGCTACACCTTC. The chain recombines TRBV19 with TRBJ1-2, with 10 bases fitting TRBD1. The V gene's germline CDR1 is LNHDA and CDR2 SQIVND (reference sequence). J lost 5 bases, V lost 5 bases, and 8 bases had no gene match. CDR3 size: 15 residues.

This chain connects TRBV6-5 to TRBJ2-1, with D possibly being TRBD2 (7 bases). V lost 0 bases to trimming and J lost 5 bases, with 17 bases between them. This CDR3 has 17 amino acids. The germline CDR1 and CDR2 sequences are MNHEY and SVGAGI. The CDR3 DNA reads TGTGCCAGCAGTTACTCCCGGGCGCGGGGGCCCCACAATGAGCAGTTCTTC. Amino acid sequence: CASSYSRARGPHNEQFF.

The chain uses TRBV7-9 and TRBJ1-6; 8 bases map to TRBD1. CDR3 length: 16 residues. Germline V gene lookup returns CDR1 SEHNR and CDR2 FQNEAQ (reference sequence). Trimming at V came to 5 bases and at J to 7 bases, leaving 10 bases not matched to a gene. In DNA, the CDR3 is TGTGCCAGCAGCAACCCCGAACAGGGGGAGAATTCACCCCTCCACTTT. Its translation: CASSNPEQGENSPLHF. Combining the CDR3 with reference TRBV7-9 and TRBJ1-6 gives the whole variable domain DTGVSQNPRHKITKRGQNVTFRCDPISEHNRLYWYRQTLGQGPEFLTYFQNEAQLEKSRLLSDRFSAERPKGSFSTLEIQRTEQGDSAMYLCASSNPEQGENSPLHFGNGTRLTVT.

This clonotype occurred once. This sequence joins TRBV19 and TRBJ1-3; no clear D gene. The CDR3 contains 15 residues. CDR1 and CDR2 from the germline V gene are LNHDA and SQIVND (reference sequence). V was cut by 3 bases and J by 1 base, with 10 bases left in between. The CDR3 protein is CASSMTAGSGNTIYF. In nucleotides, the CDR3 is TGTGCCAGTAGTATGACCGCGGGGTCTGGAAACACCATATATTTT.

CDR3 sequence (DNA): TGTGCCATCAGTGAGTCGAAGGGACAGGGATATGATAAGCATTTT. As protein: CAISESKGQGYDKHF. The chain combines TRBV10-3 with TRBJ1-5, with 9 bases aligning to TRBD1. The CDR3 contains 15 residues. Germline V CDR1 and CDR2: ENHRY, SYGVKD. J gave up 14 bases and V 0 bases, and 11 bases lay outside the gene matches.

This clonotype was detected a few times. The chain is built from TRBV6-5 and TRBJ1-3; 7 positions agree with TRBD1. Germline V gene data show CDR1 as MNHEY and CDR2 as SVGAGI. After removal of 3 bases from V and 7 bases from J, the junction contained 15 bases not matched to a gene. CDR3 length equals 17 residues. CDR3 DNA sequence: TGTGCCAGCAGTTATCTTCATGGACAGGCCCCCCGGAACACCATATATTTT. Translation: CASSYLHGQAPRNTIYF.

The table lists this clonotype with many counts. The V and J genes are TRBV2 and TRBJ1-2; possible D gene TRBD1, 6 bases. Germline V gene lookup returns CDR1 SNHLY and CDR2 FYNNEI. The CDR3 is 13 residues long. Deletions cut 5 bases from V and 8 bases from J, with 15 bases between. CDR3 DNA: TGTGCCAGCAGTAAGGGACAATCCGAGGGCTACACCTTC. This codes for CASSKGQSEGYTF.

This chain uses TRBV27 with TRBJ2-5, with D possibly matching TRBD2 (5 bases). CDR3 length: 15 residues. CDR1 is MNHEY, CDR2 SMNVEV, per germline (reference sequence). The V and J ends lost 1 base and 4 bases respectively, with 13 bases between them. The CDR3 DNA reads as TGTGCCAGCAGTTTATTTTCCCGACGGGGAGAGACCCAGTACTTC. It codes for CASSLFSRRGETQYF.

Points on this clonotype: Possible read error: a much larger clone is one base away. The genes are TRBV30 and TRBJ2-1; no clear D. The length of the CDR3 is 13 residues. CDR1 and CDR2 from the germline V gene are GTSNPN and SVGIG (reference sequence). CDR3 in DNA: TGTGCCCGGAGTGTACTAAGTTACAATGAGCAGTTCTTC. It encodes CARSVLSYNEQFF.

This clonotype was observed at least ten times. This chain links TRBV7-8 with TRBJ2-1; D is perhaps TRBD2 (6 bases). The CDR3 is 15 amino acids. V was trimmed by 5 bases and J by 8 bases, leaving 19 bases between them. Germline V CDR1 and CDR2: SGHVS, FQNEAQ. The CDR3: CASSRADSSGDEQFF. The CDR3 DNA follows: TGTGCCAGCAGCCGCGCGGACTCCTCGGGGGATGAGCAGTTCTTC.

This clonotype was observed many times. The V call is TRBV11-2, the J call TRBJ1-5, with a tentative D call TRBD1 (5 bases). V lost 0 bases to trimming and J lost 6 bases, with 12 bases between them. Germline assignment: CDR1 SGHAT and CDR2 FQNNGV. This CDR3 is built from 15 residues. CDR3 coding DNA: TGTGCCAGCAGCTTAGACAGGGCGGGGGGTCAGCCCCAGCATTTT. It encodes CASSLDRAGGQPQHF. The full variable domain, rest sourced from reference TRBV11-2 and TRBJ1-5, is EAGVAQSPRYKIIEKRQSVAFWCNPISGHATLYWYQQILGQGPKLLIQFQNNGVVDDSQLPKDRFSAERLKGVDSTLKIQPAKLEDSAVYLCASSLDRAGGQPQHFGDGTRLSIL.